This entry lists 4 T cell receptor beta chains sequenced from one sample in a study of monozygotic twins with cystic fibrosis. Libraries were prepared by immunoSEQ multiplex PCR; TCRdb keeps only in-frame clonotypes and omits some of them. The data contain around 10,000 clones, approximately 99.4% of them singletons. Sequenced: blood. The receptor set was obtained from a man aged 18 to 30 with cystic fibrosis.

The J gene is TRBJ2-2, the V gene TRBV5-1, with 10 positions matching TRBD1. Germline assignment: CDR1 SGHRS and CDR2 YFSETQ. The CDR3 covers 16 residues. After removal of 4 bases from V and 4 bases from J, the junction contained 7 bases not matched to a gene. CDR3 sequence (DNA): TGCGCCAGCAGCATCCGACAGGGGGCGGGCACCGGGGAGCTGTTTTTT. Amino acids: CASSIRQGAGTGELFF.

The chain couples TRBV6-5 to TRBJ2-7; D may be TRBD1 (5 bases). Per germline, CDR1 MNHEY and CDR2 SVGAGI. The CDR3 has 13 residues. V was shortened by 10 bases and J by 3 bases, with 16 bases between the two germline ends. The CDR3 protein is CATQAIGVYEQYF. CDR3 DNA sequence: TGTGCCACCCAGGCTATAGGGGTCTACGAGCAGTACTTC.

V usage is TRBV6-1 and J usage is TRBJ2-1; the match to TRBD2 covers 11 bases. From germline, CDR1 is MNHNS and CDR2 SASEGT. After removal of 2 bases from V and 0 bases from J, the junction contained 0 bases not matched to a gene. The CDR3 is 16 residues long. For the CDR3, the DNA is TGTGCCAGCAGTGAACTAGCGGGGGGCTCCTACAATGAGCAGTTCTTC. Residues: CASSELAGGSYNEQFF.

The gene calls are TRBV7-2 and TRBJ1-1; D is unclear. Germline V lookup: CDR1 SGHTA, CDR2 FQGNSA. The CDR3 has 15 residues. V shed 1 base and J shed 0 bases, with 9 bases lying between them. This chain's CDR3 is CASSLVPGLNTEAFF. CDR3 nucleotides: TGTGCCAGCAGCTTAGTTCCAGGACTGAACACTGAAGCTTTCTTT.